The clone carrying this TCR beta chain was counted between two and nine times. The antigen remains undetermined. This entry comes from a study of beta chain features in type 1 diabetes. Study at large: Cells sorted and examined across all samples totaled nearly 110,000,000. The study's findings and limits: Healthy donors had naive, central memory and Treg TCRB repertoires that appeared less similar than those seen among patients. Patients with Type 1 diabetes showed moderately but significantly shorter TCRB CDR3s in all four CD4+ subsets.

CDR3 length: 13 amino acids. V was shortened by 4 bases and J by 1 base, with 7 bases between the two germline ends. Germline V gene data show CDR1 as SNHLY and CDR2 as FYNNEI. Sequenced material consisted of expressed TCRB transcripts (all of the isolated RNA was reverse transcribed). The read count averaged around 3.6 million across naive, central memory and regulatory T cell samples. Assay used: immunoSEQ multiplex PCR; TCRdb lists only in-frame clones, some missing. Of around 600,000 clones in the sample, over 10% were seen once. There was one heparinised blood draw per donor, averaging around 100 mL.

The sequence was obtained from a man aged 25 to 40 with type 1 diabetes. What was sequenced was naive CD4+ T cells from blood. This chain uses TRBV2 with TRBJ2-5; D not resolved. The CDR3 spells CASSGRLQETQYF. The CDR3 nucleotides are TGTGCCAGCAGTGGCAGACTCCAAGAGACCCAGTACTTC.